Listed below are T cell receptor beta chains from one sample, sequenced in a study of shared clonotypes between healthy human individuals. The method was immunoSEQ multiplex PCR; TCRdb's version includes in-frame clones alone and lacks a portion of them. The sample yields some 2 million clones, approximately 94% seen once. Source material: naive CD8+ T cells sorted from blood. The receptors stem from a man between 18 and 35 years old in good health. CDR3s include the opening cysteine and the closing phenylalanine or tryptophan. The order of the fields is CDR3 protein, CDR3 DNA, V gene, J gene, D gene, CDR3 length, clone size. The D gene is left open where the match is weak. Not all rows give a size; the values are once, few, many and, for expanded clones, a class.

CAPREGGGLYAKNIQYF	TGTGCCCCCCGAGAAGGGGGGGGGCTTTATGCCAAAAACATTCAGTACTTC	TRBV11-2	TRBJ2-4	.	17	.
CASRTGPHNEQFF	TGTGCCAGCAGGACTGGGCCTCACAATGAGCAGTTCTTC	TRBV6-1	TRBJ2-1	.	13	.
CASAPRLGGLTEAFF	TGTGCCAGCGCGCCTCGGTTGGGGGGCCTGACTGAAGCTTTCTTT	TRBV5-6	TRBJ1-1	.	15	.
CASTDSGGSGNTIYF	TGTGCCAGCACCGACTCGGGGGGAAGTGGAAACACCATATATTTT	TRBV5-8	TRBJ1-3	.	15	.
CARGAELSYGYTF	TGTGCCAGAGGGGCAGAGCTCTCTTATGGCTACACCTTC	TRBV2	TRBJ1-2	.	13	.
CSAPRAYEQYF	TGCAGTGCTCCCCGGGCATACGAGCAGTACTTC	TRBV20-1	TRBJ2-7	.	11	.
CASSSGTQGYEQYF	TGTGCCAGCAGTTCCGGGACCCAGGGCTACGAGCAGTACTTC	TRBV5-6	TRBJ2-7	.	14	.
CASSSWMSSYNEQFF	TGTGCCAGCAGCTCCTGGATGAGCTCCTACAATGAGCAGTTCTTC	TRBV5-4	TRBJ2-1	.	15	.
CASSYFRGYEQYF	TGTGCCAGCAGTTACTTCCGGGGCTACGAGCAGTACTTC	TRBV6-5	TRBJ2-7	.	13	once
CASSLEMVSSYNEQFF	TGCGCCAGCAGCTTGGAGATGGTTAGCTCCTACAATGAGCAGTTCTTC	TRBV5-1	TRBJ2-1	.	16	once
CASSVGVGSSYNEQFF	TGTGCCAGCAGCGTAGGGGTGGGGAGCTCCTACAATGAGCAGTTCTTC	TRBV9	TRBJ2-1	.	16	.
CASSQWLAGHTGELFF	TGTGCCAGCAGCCAATGGCTAGCGGGGCACACCGGGGAGCTGTTTTTT	TRBV7-2	TRBJ2-2	TRBD2	16	.
CASNHQAANEKLFF	TGTGCCAGCAACCACCAAGCAGCTAATGAAAAACTGTTTTTT	TRBV7-9	TRBJ1-4	.	14	.
CASSQVGGAYEQYF	TGCGCCAGCAGCCAAGTAGGAGGGGCCTACGAGCAGTACTTC	TRBV4-1	TRBJ2-7	.	14	.
CASSPLGAGDNYGYTF	TGTGCCAGCAGCCCACTCGGGGCAGGGGATAACTATGGCTACACCTTC	TRBV13	TRBJ1-2	.	16	.
CASSEGRISTDTQYF	TGTGCCAGCAGTGAAGGGCGAATAAGCACAGATACGCAGTATTTT	TRBV2	TRBJ2-3	.	15	.
CASSQGTSGSVHNEQFF	TGCGCCAGCAGCCAAGGGACTAGCGGGAGTGTTCACAATGAGCAGTTCTTC	TRBV4-3	TRBJ2-1	TRBD2	17	.
CASSLIGSPDTQYF	TGTGCCAGCAGTTTAATAGGGTCCCCAGATACGCAGTATTTT	TRBV27	TRBJ2-3	.	14	.
CASSKTGYYNSPLHF	TGTGCCAGCAGCAAAACAGGATATTATAATTCACCCCTCCACTTT	TRBV7-2	TRBJ1-6	.	15	.
CASSMGGSSYNEQFF	TGTGCCAGTAGTATGGGCGGAAGCTCCTACAATGAGCAGTTCTTC	TRBV19	TRBJ2-1	.	15	once
CASSPPRDRAHSPLHF	TGTGCCAGCAGTCCCCCCCGGGACAGGGCTCATTCACCCCTCCACTTT	TRBV27	TRBJ1-6	TRBD1	16	.
CASSQEELAGVFGSYEQYF	TGCGCCAGCAGCCAAGAGGAACTAGCGGGAGTGTTCGGGTCCTACGAGCAGTACTTC	TRBV4-1	TRBJ2-7	TRBD2	19	.
CACSGTGVPEQYF	TGTGCCTGCTCCGGGACAGGGGTCCCCGAGCAGTACTTC	TRBV28	TRBJ2-7	TRBD1	13	.
CASSLHRGSAETQYF	TGTGCCAGCAGTTTGCACCGAGGGAGCGCGGAGACCCAGTACTTC	TRBV27	TRBJ2-5	.	15	.
CASSPSRSSTQETQYF	TGTGCCAGCAGCCCCAGTAGGTCTAGCACACAAGAGACCCAGTACTTC	TRBV7-9	TRBJ2-5	.	16	.
CASSPTGAGEKLFF	TGTGCCAGCAGTCCCACAGGGGCAGGGGAAAAACTGTTTTTT	TRBV28	TRBJ1-4	TRBD1	14	.
CASSKTTGGGFPLVYEQYF	TGTGCCAGCAGCAAGACGACAGGGGGCGGGTTTCCCTTAGTCTACGAGCAGTACTTC	TRBV21-1	TRBJ2-7	.	19	.
CASSSPTSGRLTGELFF	TGTGCCAGCAGCTCCCCGACTAGCGGGAGGTTGACCGGGGAGCTGTTTTTT	TRBV7-9	TRBJ2-2	TRBD2	17	.
CASRPQSSDEQYF	TGTGCCAGCAGACCCCAATCTAGTGACGAGCAGTACTTC	TRBV13	TRBJ2-7	.	13	.
CASSSFSGANVLTF	TGTGCCAGCAGTTCCTTCTCTGGGGCCAACGTCCTGACTTTC	TRBV27	TRBJ2-6	.	14	.
CASSQEALAVSAYNEQFF	TGCGCCAGCAGCCAAGAGGCACTAGCGGTGTCGGCATACAATGAGCAGTTCTTC	TRBV4-3	TRBJ2-1	TRBD2	18	once
CASSFRALNYGYTF	TGTGCCAGCAGCTTTCGGGCGCTTAACTATGGCTACACCTTC	TRBV13	TRBJ1-2	.	14	.
CASSARDRIVGETQYF	TGTGCCAGCAGCGCCCGGGACAGGATAGTTGGAGAGACCCAGTACTTC	TRBV7-9	TRBJ2-5	TRBD1	16	.
CASSLGRQGDEIYGYTF	TGTGCCAGCAGCTTAGGGCGGCAGGGGGACGAAATCTATGGCTACACCTTC	TRBV7-8	TRBJ1-2	TRBD1	17	.
CASSTPDRGGLTDTQYF	TGCGCCAGCAGCACCCCGGACAGAGGGGGGCTCACAGATACGCAGTATTTT	TRBV5-1	TRBJ2-3	.	17	.
CASSELAGVTDTQYF	TGTGCCAGCAGTGAACTAGCGGGAGTGACTGATACGCAGTATTTT	TRBV2	TRBJ2-3	TRBD2	15	.
CASSLSPGTSFAEQYF	TGTGCCAGCAGCCTTAGTCCCGGGACTAGCTTCGCCGAGCAGTACTTC	TRBV7-8	TRBJ2-7	TRBD2	16	.
CASGPQLTGGTGSYEQYF	TGTGCCAGCGGACCTCAATTAACAGGGGGGACGGGCTCCTACGAGCAGTACTTC	TRBV27	TRBJ2-7	TRBD1	18	once
CSVEDWTSGMSYNEQFF	TGCAGCGTTGAAGATTGGACTAGCGGGATGTCCTACAATGAGCAGTTCTTC	TRBV29-1	TRBJ2-1	TRBD2	17	.
CASSIGYGGGTTDTQYF	TGTGCCAGTAGTATAGGATATGGGGGAGGGACCACAGATACGCAGTATTTT	TRBV19	TRBJ2-3	TRBD2	17	.
CASSPEENTGELFF	TGTGCCAGCTCACCGGAGGAGAACACCGGGGAGCTGTTTTTT	TRBV18	TRBJ2-2	.	14	.
CASSGRADYEQFF	TGTGCCAGCAGCGGGAGGGCCGACTATGAGCAGTTCTTC	TRBV7-6	TRBJ2-1	TRBD2	13	.
CASSVPGDLDGYTF	TGTGCCAGCAGTGTGCCAGGGGACCTCGATGGCTACACCTTC	TRBV2	TRBJ1-2	.	14	.
CASSPQVGLNSPLHF	TGTGCCAGCAGCCCTCAAGTGGGCCTGAATTCACCCCTCCACTTT	TRBV27	TRBJ1-6	.	15	few
CASSRRGLKSYEQYF	TGTGCCAGCAGCCGACGCGGGCTGAAGTCCTACGAGCAGTACTTC	TRBV13	TRBJ2-7	.	15	.
CASTGTGNEKLFF	TGTGCCAGCACCGGGACAGGAAATGAAAAACTGTTTTTT	TRBV27	TRBJ1-4	TRBD1	13	.
CASSQDWRGPETQYF	TGCGCCAGCAGCCAAGATTGGAGGGGCCCAGAGACCCAGTACTTC	TRBV4-3	TRBJ2-5	.	15	.
CASSGGEGGDYTF	TGTGCCAGCAGTGGGGGAGAGGGCGGAGACTACACCTTC	TRBV2	TRBJ1-2	.	13	.
CASSLQGPYNEQFF	TGTGCCAGCAGCCTACAGGGGCCATACAATGAGCAGTTCTTC	TRBV27	TRBJ2-1	TRBD1	14	.
CASSQINQQGYEQYF	TGCGCCAGCAGCCAAATCAACCAGCAGGGTTACGAGCAGTACTTC	TRBV4-1	TRBJ2-7	.	15	.
CASRGATLYEQYF	TGTGCCAGCAGGGGGGCTACTTTATACGAGCAGTACTTC	TRBV6-1	TRBJ2-7	.	13	.
CASSELQDAYEQYF	TGTGCCAGCAGCGAACTACAGGACGCCTACGAGCAGTACTTC	TRBV9	TRBJ2-7	.	14	.
CASSPPAGNEQFF	TGTGCCAGCAGCCCCCCAGCAGGGAATGAGCAGTTCTTC	TRBV6-5	TRBJ2-1	.	13	.
CASSLASSTGELFF	TGTGCCAGCAGCTTAGCGAGTAGCACCGGGGAGCTGTTTTTT	TRBV11-1	TRBJ2-2	.	14	.
CASRTGYNEQFF	TGTGCCAGCAGGACTGGATACAATGAGCAGTTCTTC	TRBV7-9	TRBJ2-1	.	12	.
CASTFSGGDQETQYF	TGTGCCAGCACCTTTAGCGGGGGGGACCAAGAGACCCAGTACTTC	TRBV6-5	TRBJ2-5	TRBD2	15	.
CASNDGGQPQHF	TGTGCCAGCAATGACGGGGGTCAGCCCCAGCATTTT	TRBV6-6	TRBJ1-5	.	12	few